This T cell receptor beta chain was retrieved from a study of blood T cell repertoires in COVID-19. Study-level background: Whether acute or convalescent, the COVID-19 samples came from the United States, Italy and Spain. Sample material is recorded as cDNA or gDNA derived from T cells, B-cell-depleted T cells, or PBMCs.

The authors' processing: Estimation of nucleated cell counts relied on the amplification of reference gene primers. Some clones are missing from TCRdb's copy, which holds only in-frame ones; the method was immunoSEQ multiplex PCR. V, J and clone size reflect that table, while D and trimming were determined from the DNA. The table lists approximately 81,000 clones, 91% of them singletons. This sequence was found in a woman aged 45-65 years in a cohort sampled during active COVID-19. The sequenced material came from peripheral blood.

The CDR3 protein is CATSDAGSTDTQYF. In DNA, the CDR3 is TGTGCCACCAGTGATGCGGGGTCCACAGATACGCAGTATTTT. The rearrangement joins TRBV24-1 to TRBJ2-3; D is possibly TRBD2 (6 bases). The CDR3 is 14 amino acids. The V end was cut by 3 bases, the J end by 2 bases, with 8 bases between. Germline assignment: CDR1 KGHDR and CDR2 SFDVKD.